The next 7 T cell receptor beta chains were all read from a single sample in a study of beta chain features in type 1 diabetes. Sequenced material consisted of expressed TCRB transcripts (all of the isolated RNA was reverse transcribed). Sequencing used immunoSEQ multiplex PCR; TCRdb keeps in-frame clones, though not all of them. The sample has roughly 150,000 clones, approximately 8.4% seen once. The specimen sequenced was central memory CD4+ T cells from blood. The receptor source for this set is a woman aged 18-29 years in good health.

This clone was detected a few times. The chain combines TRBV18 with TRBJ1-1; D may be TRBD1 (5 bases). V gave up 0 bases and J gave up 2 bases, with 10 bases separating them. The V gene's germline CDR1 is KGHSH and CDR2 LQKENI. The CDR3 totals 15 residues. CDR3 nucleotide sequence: TGTGCCAGCTCACCACCGGGGAGGGGTAACACTGAAGCTTTCTTT. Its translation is CASSPPGRGNTEAFF.

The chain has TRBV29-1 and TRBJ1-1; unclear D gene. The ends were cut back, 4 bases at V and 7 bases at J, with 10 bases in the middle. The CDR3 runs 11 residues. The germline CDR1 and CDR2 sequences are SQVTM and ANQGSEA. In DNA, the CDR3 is TGCAGCGTTGGGAATGCAGGTGAAGCTTTCTTT. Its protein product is CSVGNAGEAFF.

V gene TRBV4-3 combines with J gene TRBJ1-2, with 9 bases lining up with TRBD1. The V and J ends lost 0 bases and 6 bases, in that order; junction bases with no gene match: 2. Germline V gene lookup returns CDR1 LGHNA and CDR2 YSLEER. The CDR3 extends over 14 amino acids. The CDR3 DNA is TGCGCCAGCAGCCAAGATGACAGGGGGAATGGCTACACCTTC. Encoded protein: CASSQDDRGNGYTF.

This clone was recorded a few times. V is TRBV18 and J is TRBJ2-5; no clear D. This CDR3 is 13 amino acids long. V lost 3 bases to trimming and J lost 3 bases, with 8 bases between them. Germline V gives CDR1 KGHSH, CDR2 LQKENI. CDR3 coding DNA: TGTGCCAGCTCACCCCGGCGGAAAGAGACCCAGTACTTC. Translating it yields CASSPRRKETQYF. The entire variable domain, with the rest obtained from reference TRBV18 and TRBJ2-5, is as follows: NAGVMQNPRHLVRRRGQEARLRCSPMKGHSHVYWYRQLPEEGLKFMVYLQKENIIDESGMPKERFSAEFPKEGPSILRIQQVVRGDSAAYFCASSPRRKETQYFGPGTRLLVL.

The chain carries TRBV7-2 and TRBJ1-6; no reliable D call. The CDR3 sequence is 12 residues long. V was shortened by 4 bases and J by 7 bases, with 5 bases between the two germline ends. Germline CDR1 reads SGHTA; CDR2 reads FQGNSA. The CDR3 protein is CASSSENSPLHF. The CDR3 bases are TGTGCCAGCAGCTCCGAGAATTCACCCCTCCACTTT.

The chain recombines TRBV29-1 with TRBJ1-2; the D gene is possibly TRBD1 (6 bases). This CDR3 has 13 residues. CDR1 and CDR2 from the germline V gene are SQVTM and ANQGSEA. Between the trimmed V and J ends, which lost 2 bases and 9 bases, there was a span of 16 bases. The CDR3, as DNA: TGCAGCGTTGAATTCGAGACAGGTATTAGCTACACCTTC. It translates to CSVEFETGISYTF.

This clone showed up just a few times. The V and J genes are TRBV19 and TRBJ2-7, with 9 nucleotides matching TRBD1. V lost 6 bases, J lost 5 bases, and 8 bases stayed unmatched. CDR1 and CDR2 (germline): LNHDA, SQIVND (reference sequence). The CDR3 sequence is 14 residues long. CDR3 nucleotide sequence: TGTGCCAGTAGCGGGACAGGGACGGTCCACGAGCAGTACTTC. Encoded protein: CASSGTGTVHEQYF.